These T cell receptor beta chains were read from a single sample in a study of metastatic and nonmetastatic thyroid tumors. TCRdb ran MiXCR on the PCR reads. The data hold about 5,000 clones, with 34% observed a single time. Sample: adjacent normal tissue. The receptors originated from a male donor with papillary thyroid cancer or a benign thyroid nodule (not recorded which). Some clones in this sample may be carry-over from other donors' samples. Each CDR3 is given without its conserved first and last residue. Each record gives: D gene, clone size, V gene, J gene, CDR3 protein. The D gene is left open where the match is weak. For some rows the clone size is stated as once, few or many, or as a class when expanded; others skip it.

NA,medium-sized,TRBV10-3,TRBJ2-1,AIRPLATGHNEQF
NA,few,TRBV27,TRBJ2-2,ASSSYGGDTGELF
NA,medium-sized,TRBV19,TRBJ2-3,ASSRALRRVEGTDTQY
NA,NA,TRBV27,TRBJ1-6,ASSCAWQCGNSPLH
TRBD2,medium-sized,TRBV3-1,TRBJ2-7,ASSQDREAASEQY
NA,few,TRBV6-1,TRBJ2-1,ASSERGGGTYNEQF
NA,NA,TRBV5-1,TRBJ1-1,ASSLAGGYTEAF
TRBD1,NA,TRBV5-1,TRBJ2-3,ASSFSRGLYTDTQY
NA,NA,TRBV19,TRBJ1-4,ASGGPPEKLF
TRBD1,NA,TRBV7-8,TRBJ2-7,ARRTAGQGPYEQY
NA,medium-sized,TRBV19,TRBJ2-6,ASSPQGSGANVLT
NA,few,TRBV25-1,TRBJ2-5,ASSEGGRVLQETQY
NA,NA,TRBV11-2,TRBJ2-1,ASSLDPGPNGEQF
NA,many,TRBV5-1,TRBJ2-1,ASSLGTSNEQF
NA,NA,TRBV10-3,TRBJ1-1,AAGAGDTEAF
TRBD1,NA,TRBV5-1,TRBJ1-3,ASSTGTGFTPGNTIY
NA,NA,TRBV3-1,TRBJ2-7,ASSHPGGFYEQY
NA,few,TRBV27,TRBJ2-7,ASSRTASYEQY
NA,medium-sized,TRBV9,TRBJ2-7,ASSVGGSLLEQY
NA,NA,TRBV6-1,TRBJ1-1,ASLSGALGAF
NA,few,TRBV12-3/TRBV12-4,TRBJ2-7,ASSLAGRVSYEQY
NA,medium-sized,TRBV13,TRBJ2-3,ASSFISDTQY
NA,NA,TRBV30,TRBJ2-7,AWSVGLVSGPNSYEQY
NA,NA,TRBV30,TRBJ2-7,AWSRGARAYEQY
NA,once,TRBV11-2,TRBJ2-1,ASSPRFGSYNGQF
NA,NA,TRBV6-5,TRBJ2-7,ASSYGSGVVEQY
TRBD2,NA,TRBV12-3/TRBV12-4,TRBJ2-1,ASSLTSGGYNEQF
TRBD2,NA,TRBV5-1,TRBJ2-1,ASSTGLAGGPRAVNEQF
NA,NA,TRBV3-1,TRBJ2-5,ASSQDVGAEETQY
TRBD1,NA,TRBV18,TRBJ1-4,ASSPSVTGGEKLF
NA,NA,TRBV28,TRBJ2-2,ASSRLVAVGPGELF
NA,medium-sized,TRBV10-3,TRBJ2-1,AIRRDSIGAGRNEQF
TRBD1,NA,TRBV2,TRBJ2-7,ASRVDRENPYEQY
NA,NA,TRBV4-2,TRBJ1-2,ASSPGPDYGYT
NA,few,TRBV27,TRBJ2-1,ASSLQADFYNEQF
TRBD2,NA,TRBV11-2,TRBJ2-1,ASSRRGTNLF
NA,NA,TRBV7-2,TRBJ1-5,ASSLGINQPQH
NA,medium-sized,TRBV10-2,TRBJ2-7,ASSMDTSYEQY
NA,NA,TRBV20-1,TRBJ2-7,SVSLGQGIHEQY
TRBD2,medium-sized,TRBV20-1,TRBJ2-3,SARGGLAGEDWRGTDTQY
NA,many,TRBV6-1,TRBJ1-2,ASSESNYGYT